The rows below give T cell receptor beta chains drawn from one sample of a study of blood T cell repertoires in COVID-19. This table comes from immunoSEQ multiplex PCR, and its TCRdb copy is limited to in-frame clones, with some not included. This table holds around 290,000 clones, 88% found once. What was sequenced was PBMCs or T cells enriched from blood (not recorded which). The receptors come from a woman aged 55-69 years in a cohort exposed to, infected with or recovered from COVID-19 (not recorded which). The CDR3 runs from the conserved cysteine through the conserved F or W. D genes are given only for firm matches. Clone sizes are given selectively: once, few, many, or a class where the clone is expanded.

.	.	TRBV5-4	TRBJ2-5	CASSQAGRETQYF	TGTGCCAGCAGCCAGGCGGGGAGAGAGACCCAGTACTTC
.	TRBD2	TRBV10-1	TRBJ2-5	CASSETAGTSGRGETQYF	TGCGCCAGCAGTGAGACGGCCGGGACTAGCGGGAGGGGGGAGACCCAGTACTTC
.	.	TRBV3-1/TRBV3-2	TRBJ2-3	CASSQDPSRQFSTDTQYF	TGTGCCAGCAGCCAAGATCCCAGCCGACAATTTAGCACAGATACGCAGTATTTT
.	.	TRBV12-2	TRBJ2-3	CASRFFPHQGSTDTQYF	TGTGCAAGTCGCTTCTTTCCCCACCAGGGAAGCACAGATACGCAGTATTTT
once	TRBD2	TRBV6-1	TRBJ2-3	CASSEGGGTTDTQYF	TGTGCCAGCAGTGAAGGGGGGGGAACCACAGATACGCAGTATTTT
.	TRBD2	TRBV3-1/TRBV3-2	TRBJ2-5	CASSRPTSGRETQYF	TGTGCCAGCAGCCGGCCAACTAGCGGGCGGGAGACCCAGTACTTC
.	.	TRBV15	TRBJ2-3	CATSRVPSTDTQYF	TGTGCCACCAGCAGAGTTCCTAGCACAGATACGCAGTATTTT
.	TRBD2	TRBV11-3	TRBJ2-3	CASSPGLAGYSDTQYF	TGTGCCAGCAGCCCTGGACTAGCGGGATACTCAGATACGCAGTATTTT
.	.	TRBV2	TRBJ2-1	CASSEGAGPGNEQFF	TGTGCCAGCAGTGAAGGGGCGGGGCCGGGGAATGAGCAGTTCTTC
.	TRBD1	TRBV6-2/TRBV6-3	TRBJ2-7	CASSRQGLSSYEQYF	TGTGCCAGCAGTCGACAGGGTCTTAGCTCCTACGAGCAGTACTTC
.	.	TRBV4-3	TRBJ2-2	CASSQDFRGGTGELFF	TGCGCCAGCAGCCAAGATTTCAGGGGTGGGACCGGGGAGCTGTTTTTT
once	TRBD1	TRBV28	TRBJ1-2	CASVAGGSYGYTF	TGTGCCAGCGTTGCAGGGGGGTCCTATGGCTACACCTTC
.	TRBD1	TRBV7-2	TRBJ2-5	CASSMTGGRETQYF	TGTGCCAGCAGCATGACAGGGGGCCGAGAGACCCAGTACTTC
.	.	TRBV20-1	TRBJ2-1	CSASFYSEDEQFF	TGCAGTGCTAGTTTCTATAGCGAAGATGAGCAGTTCTTC
.	TRBD2	TRBV7-2	TRBJ2-2	CASSATSGNTGELFF	TGTGCCAGCAGCGCGACTAGCGGGAACACCGGGGAGCTGTTTTTT
.	TRBD2	TRBV5-1	TRBJ2-3	CASSLAVLAGGAADTQYF	TGCGCCAGCAGCTTGGCCGTGCTAGCGGGGGGAGCGGCAGATACGCAGTATTTT
.	TRBD1	TRBV5-1	TRBJ1-2	CASSLGGGANYDGYTF	TGCGCCAGCAGCTTGGGAGGGGGCGCGAATTACGATGGCTACACCTTC
.	.	TRBV30	TRBJ1-6	CAWSVLRSPLHF	TGTGCCTGGAGTGTACTAAGATCACCCCTCCACTTT
.	TRBD2	TRBV6-5	TRBJ2-7	CASSSPGLAGSYEQYF	TGTGCCAGCAGTTCACCGGGACTAGCGGGGTCCTACGAGCAGTACTTC
.	TRBD1	TRBV28	TRBJ1-5	CASSLGGQSNQPQHF	TGTGCCAGCAGTTTAGGGGGACAGAGCAATCAGCCCCAGCATTTT
once	.	TRBV5-1	TRBJ2-7	CASSSGQYEQYF	TGCGCCAGCAGCTCCGGACAGTACGAGCAGTACTTC
.	.	TRBV5-8	TRBJ2-1	CASSRRIATGDNEQFF	TGTGCCAGCAGCCGACGTATAGCGACTGGGGACAATGAGCAGTTCTTC
.	TRBD2	TRBV3-1/TRBV3-2	TRBJ2-1	CASSQDRLAGYNEQFF	TGTGCCAGCAGCCAAGATCGGCTAGCGGGGTACAATGAGCAGTTCTTC
.	TRBD1	TRBV15	TRBJ1-5	CATSARGANQPQHF	TGTGCCACCAGCGCCAGGGGGGCCAATCAGCCCCAGCATTTT
.	.	TRBV7-2	TRBJ2-7	CASSLFQGSYEQYF	TGTGCCAGCAGCTTATTCCAGGGGAGCTACGAGCAGTACTTC
.	.	TRBV7-9	TRBJ1-4	CASSLGSMTSTNEKLFF	TGTGCCAGCAGCTTAGGGTCCATGACATCAACTAATGAAAAACTGTTTTTT
.	.	TRBV18	TRBJ2-1	CASSPTTGNEQFF	TGTGCCAGCTCACCTACGACTGGCAATGAGCAGTTCTTC
.	.	TRBV28	TRBJ2-7	CASRGAEQYF	TGTGCCAGCCGGGGGGCCGAGCAGTACTTC
.	.	TRBV7-9	TRBJ2-1	CASSLRRRANYNEQFF	TGTGCCAGCAGCCTACGCCGGCGGGCTAACTACAATGAGCAGTTCTTC
.	TRBD2	TRBV5-8	TRBJ2-7	CASSLVLFTSGFSYEQYF	TGTGCCAGCAGCCTCGTCCTGTTTACTAGCGGCTTTTCCTACGAGCAGTACTTC
.	.	TRBV19	TRBJ2-2	CASTPGLWDTGELFF	TGTGCCAGTACTCCGGGACTTTGGGACACCGGGGAGCTGTTTTTT
few	.	TRBV7-3	TRBJ1-6	CASSPSGNSPLHF	TGTGCCAGCAGCCCATCAGGGAATTCACCCCTCCACTTT
.	.	TRBV6-6	TRBJ1-2	CASSPTDRYGYTF	TGTGCCAGCAGTCCAACTGACAGATATGGCTACACCTTC
.	TRBD1	TRBV28	TRBJ2-7	CASRLGDRGIHEQYF	TGTGCCAGCAGATTGGGGGACAGGGGGATCCACGAGCAGTACTTC
once	.	TRBV27	TRBJ2-7	CASSLSRAYEQYF	TGTGCCAGCAGTTTATCGCGAGCGTACGAGCAGTACTTC
.	.	TRBV11-2	TRBJ2-1	CASSLKRSGSYNEQFF	TGTGCCAGCAGCTTAAAGCGGTCGGGTTCCTACAATGAGCAGTTCTTC
.	.	TRBV6-5	TRBJ1-2	CASSFQGLGYGYTF	TGTGCCAGCAGTTTTCAGGGTCTTGGCTATGGCTACACCTTC
.	TRBD1	TRBV11-2	TRBJ2-2	CASSQQDRGHTGELFF	TGTGCCAGCAGCCAACAGGACAGGGGGCATACCGGGGAGCTGTTTTTT
.	TRBD2	TRBV6-6	TRBJ2-7	CASSLSSGRFYEQYF	TGTGCCAGCAGTTTGTCTAGCGGGAGGTTTTACGAGCAGTACTTC
.	.	TRBV7-8	TRBJ1-3	CASSLEGGGPFLSGNTIYF	TGTGCCAGCAGCTTAGAGGGGGGAGGGCCTTTCCTCTCTGGAAACACCATATATTTT